This T cell receptor (beta chain) was profiled in a study of neurological immune-mediated disorders (dated by TCRdb to the late 2010s). A note on the overall study: The study compared peripheral blood TCR-beta repertoires of HTLV-I-associated myelopathy (HAM/TSP) patients, multiple sclerosis patients and healthy controls using UMI-based sequencing. Of the 60 to 70 subjects in the cohort, roughly 14 were HAM/TSP patients, roughly 35 were multiple sclerosis patients, and about 20 were healthy controls. The approximately 96 TCR-beta libraries covered PBMC samples along with longitudinal samples, technical triplicates, and paired sorted CD4+ and CD8+ T-cell subsets.

Sorted-subset TCR libraries were prepared from under 1.1 million sorted CD4+ or CD8+ T cells. Peripheral blood was subjected to Ficoll-Hypaque density gradient centrifugation to isolate PBMCs, which were then cryopreserved in liquid nitrogen. The study also sequenced paired sorted CD4+ and CD8+ subsets from healthy controls, HAM/TSP patients and MS patients. Comment on this clonotype: The specificity of this receptor is unknown. One junction end does not reproduce the germline sequence, and a read error may be involved.

Broad study findings and their caveats: No identical CDR3 amino acid sequences were found to be shared among expanded clones across subjects, suggesting that TCR-beta repertoires were private in all groups. TCR clonal expansion was highest in HAM/TSP patients and lowest in MS patients, with MS patients falling below even healthy controls.

For CDR1 and CDR2, the germline V gene (reference sequence) lists LGHDT and YNNKEL. The CDR3 contains 17 residues, cysteine and phenylalanine counted. This entry keeps only the CDR3 DNA: 51 bases, framed from base 1. cDNA was synthesized by template-switch 5'RACE using a primer carrying a 10-nucleotide random unique molecular identifier by which each TCR transcript was tagged. Over 180 million TCR-beta sequences, covering 15-18 subjects, were produced in each sequencing run. Total RNA was extracted with the RNeasy kit. The KAPA Real-time Library Amplification kit was used to amplify TCR-beta VDJ regions with primers for the TCR constant region and the 5'RACE anchor. Sample indexes and Illumina adaptors were added in a first PCR, and a second PCR then increased library yield. After purification with Ampure beads, the TCR product of roughly 650 bp was size-selected on a 2% E-gel SizeSelection system. Before pooling, library quality was checked on a Bioanalyzer, concentration was measured with Qubit, and libraries were quantified with the Kapa Library Quantification kit. An Illumina HiSeq 2500 was used to sequence the libraries paired-end at 2 x 150 bp. To increase sequence diversity, about 25-31% phiX was spiked into each library pool. The original methods were these. The quality-filtered reads were processed with the UMI-based MiGEC pipeline, whose error correction step removed more than 85% of the raw TCR sequences. IMGT germline references were used for alignment of VDJ genes, and clonotypes were defined by a unique CDR3 amino acid sequence together with V-J genes. Clonal expansion, Shannon diversity and CDR3 relatedness were evaluated with VDJtools (CalcPairwiseDistances, ClusterSamples), while phylogenetic trees were built in CLCbio workbench. Clones with at least 8 unique UMIs were defined as expanded, with this threshold being based on coefficient-of-variation modelling across technical triplicates. TCRdb reanalyzed the raw reads on its own, using fastp at Q25 for trimming and MiXCR for clone calling, and kept in-frame beta chains. Entries that share a CDR3 protein sequence are merged under the most common genes and DNA. The V and J calls were not made by the authors but by TCRdb's processing. This sample gives 15,000 to 25,000 distinct CDR3 sequences in total; 6% to 8% of them show up just once. Of the sample, about 17% falls within the top ten clones.

Sequences were obtained from CD8+ T cells from blood. The origin of this receptor is a woman in her thirties with HTLV-1-associated myelopathy (HAM/TSP). The V and J genes are TRBV3-1 and TRBJ2-7, and 9 bases in between align with TRBD2. This receptor carries the CDR3 CVSSQVRIAGARYEQYF. The DNA sequence is TGTGTCAGCAGCCAAGTACGGATAGCGGGGGCCCGGTACGAGCAGTACTTC.